One sample yielded the 21 T cell receptor beta chains listed below, sequenced in a study of blood T cell repertoires in COVID-19. Sequencing was performed with immunoSEQ multiplex PCR; in TCRdb, only in-frame clones are kept and a portion is missing. In the table there are approximately 120,000 clones, around 70% of which are singletons. The source material was peripheral blood. These receptor sequences come from a man aged 80 or over with COVID-19, enrolled during active disease.

A few counts support this clone. This chain connects TRBV5-1 to TRBJ1-2, with TRBD1 as a possible D gene (6 bases). Germline CDR1 reads SGHRS; CDR2 reads YFSETQ. CDR3 length: 14 residues. Trimming shortened V by 2 bases and J by 4 bases, and 12 bases separated the two germline ends. The CDR3 DNA reads as TGCGCCAGCAGCTTAGGGGGGGATAGCTATGGCTACACCTTC. Amino acid sequence: CASSLGGDSYGYTF.

The chain employs TRBV7-9 and TRBJ2-2; 11 nucleotides agree with TRBD2. There are 18 residues in the CDR3. The ends lost 5 bases at V and 2 bases at J; junction bases unmatched: 10. Germline V gene sequence: CDR1 SEHNR, CDR2 FQNEAQ (reference sequence). CDR3 bases: TGTGCCAGCAGCCCCCCGGGACTAGCGGTAACTAACACCGGGGAGCTGTTTTTT. Its protein is CASSPPGLAVTNTGELFF.

The chain joins TRBV10-3 to TRBJ2-5, with a possible D match to TRBD2 (6 bases). There are 12 residues in the CDR3. Trimming left V 11 bases short and J 5 bases short, with 15 bases between. Germline lookup yields CDR1 ENHRY and CDR2 SYGVKD. Written as DNA, the CDR3 is TGTGCCGCGTCGGGGGAGGAGGAGACCCAGTACTTC. This codes for CAASGEEETQYF.

The chain links TRBV5-1 to TRBJ2-4; 8 positions agree with TRBD2. V lost 3 bases to trimming and J lost 7 bases; unmatched junction nucleotides: 6. The CDR3 runs 14 residues. Germline CDR1 is SGHRS and CDR2 is YFSETQ. As DNA, the CDR3 is TGCGCCAGCAGCTCTGAACTAGCGGCGAACATTCAGTACTTC. Amino acids: CASSSELAANIQYF.

The V gene is TRBV28, the J gene TRBJ2-7; no firm D call. Germline-derived CDR1 and CDR2 are MDHEN and SYDVKM. V gave up 5 bases and J gave up 2 bases, with 19 bases separating them. The CDR3 runs to 16 residues. The CDR3 DNA sequence: TGTGCCAGCAGTCCTTCCCCGGCAGGTCATACCTACGAGCAGTACTTC. Translating it yields CASSPSPAGHTYEQYF.

The V gene is TRBV29-1, the J gene TRBJ2-1, with 7 positions matching TRBD1. V lost 3 bases, J lost 0 bases, and 11 bases stayed unmatched. CDR3 length: 17 residues. CDR1 and CDR2 (germline): SQVTM, ANQGSEA. In nucleotides, the CDR3 is TGCAGCGTTGACGGGACAGTGCCTCAAGTCTCCTACAATGAGCAGTTCTTC. This gives the protein CSVDGTVPQVSYNEQFF.

The chain couples TRBV28 to TRBJ2-7; TRBD2 agrees at 7 bases. V shed 0 bases, J shed 7 bases, and the junction held 9 bases outside the gene matches. CDR1 is MDHEN, CDR2 SYDVKM, per germline. CDR3 size: 15 residues. The CDR3 sequence is CASSLWGPAGGEQYF. CDR3 DNA sequence: TGTGCCAGCAGTTTATGGGGCCCTGCCGGGGGGGAGCAGTACTTC.

The chain combines TRBV11-2 with TRBJ2-5, with D perhaps TRBD1 (6 bases). Germline-derived CDR1 and CDR2 are SGHAT and FQNNGV. The germline V and J ends were trimmed by 3 bases and 5 bases, with 10 bases remaining between them. The CDR3 covers 13 residues. In DNA, the CDR3 is TGTGCCAGCAGCTTTATGGGGGCGGAGACCCAGTACTTC. Its protein is CASSFMGAETQYF.

V usage is TRBV2 and J usage is TRBJ1-5, with D perhaps matching TRBD1 (6 bases). Germline-derived CDR1 and CDR2 are SNHLY and FYNNEI. V lost 7 bases and J lost 3, with 10 bases in between. This CDR3 is 13 amino acids long. Here the CDR3 reads CASNRTDNQPQHF. The CDR3 nucleotides read TGTGCCAGCAACAGGACAGACAATCAGCCCCAGCATTTT. Based on the CDR3 plus reference TRBV2 and TRBJ1-5, the full variable domain is EPEVTQTPSHQVTQMGQEVILRCVPISNHLYFYWYRQILGQKVEFLVSFYNNEISEKSEIFDDQFSVERPDGSNFTLKIRSTKLEDSAMYFCASNRTDNQPQHFGDGTRLSIL.

This sequence joins TRBV10-3 and TRBJ1-1; 7 bases line up with TRBD1. CDR3 length: 15 residues. The J segment lost 5 bases and the V segment lost 2 bases, leaving 8 bases of the junction unmatched. Germline V CDR1 and CDR2: ENHRY, SYGVKD. CDR3: CAISEIAGGKTEAFF. The CDR3 nucleotides are TGTGCCATCAGTGAGATAGCAGGGGGAAAAACTGAAGCTTTCTTT.

The chain carries TRBV18 and TRBJ1-6; D remains unclear. Trimming removed 2 bases at V and 9 bases at J, with 26 bases between. The CDR3 is 19 residues long. The germline CDR1 and CDR2 sequences are KGHSH and LQKENI. This CDR3 reads CASSPRPPGATSLSSPLHF. The CDR3 DNA reads TGTGCCAGCTCACCAAGGCCACCAGGTGCGACAAGTCTAAGTTCACCCCTCCACTTT.

The gene calls are TRBV19 and TRBJ1-5; 8 positions match TRBD1. V dropped 6 bases and J dropped 6; count of bases not matched to a gene: 4. Germline V gene data show CDR1 as LNHDA and CDR2 as SQIVND (reference sequence). The CDR3 is 13 amino acids. The CDR3 nucleotides are TGTGCCAGTAGGGACAGGGCTGGTCAGCCCCAGCATTTT. Translation: CASRDRAGQPQHF.

The table lists this clone with a count of one. The chain recombines TRBV7-6 with TRBJ2-1, with TRBD2 matching 12 bases. From germline, CDR1 is SGHVS and CDR2 FNYEAQ. CDR3 length equals 19 residues. V shed 3 bases, J shed 2 bases, and the junction held 11 bases outside the gene matches. The CDR3 protein is CASSFHGLAGLNAYNEQFF. In DNA form, the CDR3 reads TGTGCCAGCAGCTTCCATGGACTAGCGGGATTAAACGCCTACAATGAGCAGTTCTTC.

The gene calls are TRBV7-2 and TRBJ1-5; TRBD1 is a possible D gene (6 bases). This CDR3 has 15 residues. Germline V gene data show CDR1 as SGHTA and CDR2 as FQGNSA. The germline V and J ends were trimmed by 5 bases and 0 bases, with 11 bases remaining between them. The CDR3 is CASSVQGNSNQPQHF. DNA for the CDR3: TGTGCCAGCAGCGTACAGGGAAATAGCAATCAGCCCCAGCATTTT.

The gene calls are TRBV4-2 and TRBJ2-6, with D uncertain. The V gene lost 1 base and the J gene lost 1 base, with 5 bases spanning the gap. Germline-derived CDR1 and CDR2 are LGHNA and YNFKEQ. This CDR3 spans 15 amino acids. CDR3: CASSQGRSGANVLTF. The CDR3 DNA follows: TGTGCCAGCAGCCAAGGGCGGTCTGGGGCCAACGTCCTGACTTTC.

The CDR3 region has the DNA TGTGCCAGCAGCTTAGCGACTAGCGGGAGTGTTACGCAGTATTTT. The encoded protein is CASSLATSGSVTQYF. The genes are TRBV11-2 and TRBJ2-3, with TRBD2 identical over 12 bases. V lost 1 base, J lost 8 bases, and 4 bases stayed unmatched. Per germline, CDR1 SGHAT and CDR2 FQNNGV. This CDR3 spans 15 amino acids.

The genes are TRBV10-2 and TRBJ1-4; D possibly corresponds to TRBD1 (5 bases). The V end lost 6 bases, the J end lost 3 bases, and 11 bases lay between the germline ends. CDR1 is WSHSY, CDR2 SAAADI, per germline. CDR3 length: 14 amino acids. In DNA form, the CDR3 reads TGCGCCAGCAGAGACAGTAGGCCTAATGAAAAACTGTTTTTT. Translation: CASRDSRPNEKLFF.

The count of this clone is one. The chain has TRBV10-1 and TRBJ2-7, with 9 bases fitting TRBD1. CDR1 and CDR2 from the germline V gene are WNHNN and SYGVQD (reference sequence). This CDR3 contains 14 residues. V gave up 5 bases and J gave up 4 bases; unmatched junction bases: 6. The CDR3 region is CASSHHRGLYEQYF. CDR3 nucleotide sequence: TGCGCCAGCAGTCACCACAGGGGGCTGTACGAGCAGTACTTC.

This chain connects TRBV6-5 to TRBJ2-2; a weak D match, TRBD2 (5 bases). V lost 2 bases and J 1 base, leaving 8 bases between the germline ends. The germline V gene has CDR1 MNHEY and CDR2 SVGAGI. This CDR3 comprises 15 residues. Here the CDR3 reads CASSYVAGNTGELFF. In DNA, the CDR3 is TGTGCCAGCAGTTACGTCGCGGGGAACACCGGGGAGCTGTTTTTT.

V usage is TRBV3-1 (or the pseudogene TRBV3-2) and J usage is TRBJ2-1, with 7 bases that match TRBD1. Germline CDR1 is LGHDT and CDR2 is YNNKEL (reference sequence). The length of the CDR3 is 15 residues. V lost 5 bases and J lost 4; bases outside the gene matches: 8. CDR3 in DNA: TGTGCCAGCAGCTACTCCACAGGGGTATACAATGAGCAGTTCTTC. Translated, it gives CASSYSTGVYNEQFF.

This clone was seen a handful of times. The chain joins TRBV9 to TRBJ2-7; TRBD2 agrees at 9 bases. Germline V gives CDR1 SGDLS, CDR2 YYNGEE. The CDR3 runs to 15 residues. V gave up 4 bases and J gave up 9 bases; unmatched junction bases: 14. The CDR3 spells CASSPRAGGPLGQYF. Here the CDR3 DNA reads TGTGCCAGCAGCCCCCGGGCGGGAGGGCCGTTGGGGCAGTACTTC.